Listed below are T cell receptor beta chains from one sample, sequenced in a study of T cell changes during pregnancy in multiple sclerosis. Profiling relied on immunoSEQ multiplex PCR, and the TCRdb table lists in-frame clones only, not all of them. The repertoire has 57,000 or so clones, about 90% of them found once; the top ten carry approximately 6.1%. The input for sequencing was peripheral blood, taken in the third trimester of pregnancy. The source is a female donor in good health, enrolled as a control in a pregnancy study. CDR3s include the opening cysteine and the closing phenylalanine or tryptophan. The D gene is left open where the match is weak. Not all rows give a size; the values are once, few, many and, for expanded clones, a class.

v_gene: TRBV7-9
d_gene: NA
abundance: NA
j_gene: TRBJ2-5
CDR3aa: CASSSRGAGETQYF

v_gene: TRBV5-4
d_gene: NA
abundance: once
j_gene: TRBJ2-7
CDR3aa: CASSLEGPRSYEQYF

v_gene: TRBV30
d_gene: NA
abundance: NA
j_gene: TRBJ1-6
CDR3aa: CAWSARSGSGHSPLHF

v_gene: TRBV27
d_gene: NA
abundance: NA
j_gene: TRBJ2-5
CDR3aa: CASSLLGTRLLETQYF

v_gene: TRBV7-8
d_gene: TRBD1
abundance: NA
j_gene: TRBJ1-1
CDR3aa: CASSLVVGGENTEAFF

v_gene: TRBV5-1
d_gene: NA
abundance: NA
j_gene: TRBJ1-3
CDR3aa: CASSWSESGNTIYF

v_gene: TRBV6-1
d_gene: TRBD1
abundance: NA
j_gene: TRBJ1-6
CDR3aa: CASSADRDYNSPLHF

v_gene: TRBV6-1
d_gene: TRBD2
abundance: NA
j_gene: TRBJ2-7
CDR3aa: CASNPLAGSYEQYF

v_gene: TRBV7-2
d_gene: NA
abundance: NA
j_gene: TRBJ2-7
CDR3aa: CASSLGPRGEQYF

v_gene: TRBV6-1
d_gene: NA
abundance: NA
j_gene: TRBJ1-2
CDR3aa: CASSESQGMLNYGYTF

v_gene: TRBV2
d_gene: NA
abundance: NA
j_gene: TRBJ1-1
CDR3aa: CASRSYTEAFF

v_gene: TRBV7-2
d_gene: NA
abundance: NA
j_gene: TRBJ1-6
CDR3aa: CASSSNRDYNSPLHF

v_gene: TRBV11-2
d_gene: TRBD1
abundance: NA
j_gene: TRBJ1-1
CDR3aa: CASSSGQGEAEAFF

v_gene: TRBV7-2
d_gene: TRBD2
abundance: NA
j_gene: TRBJ2-1
CDR3aa: CASIKWTSGNNEQFF

v_gene: TRBV30
d_gene: NA
abundance: NA
j_gene: TRBJ2-7
CDR3aa: CAWSTRVPDYEQYF

v_gene: TRBV12-5
d_gene: NA
abundance: NA
j_gene: TRBJ1-1
CDR3aa: CASGLGPAEAFF

v_gene: TRBV5-6
d_gene: TRBD1
abundance: medium-sized
j_gene: TRBJ1-2
CDR3aa: CASSSVGQLNYGYTF

v_gene: TRBV7-2
d_gene: TRBD2
abundance: NA
j_gene: TRBJ2-1
CDR3aa: CASSLEPSGGTGNEQFF

v_gene: TRBV6-5
d_gene: TRBD1
abundance: NA
j_gene: TRBJ1-1
CDR3aa: CASSYSHRGLSAFF

v_gene: TRBV10-3
d_gene: NA
abundance: once
j_gene: TRBJ2-3
CDR3aa: CAISGTGRGGGGDTQYF

v_gene: TRBV2
d_gene: NA
abundance: NA
j_gene: TRBJ1-5
CDR3aa: CASRGVRGSQPQHF

v_gene: TRBV29-1
d_gene: NA
abundance: NA
j_gene: TRBJ1-2
CDR3aa: CSTGLGAGPANYGYTF

v_gene: TRBV18
d_gene: TRBD1
abundance: NA
j_gene: TRBJ2-3
CDR3aa: CASSPSQGEDTQYF

v_gene: TRBV30
d_gene: NA
abundance: NA
j_gene: TRBJ2-7
CDR3aa: CASARGSYEQYF

v_gene: TRBV18
d_gene: TRBD2
abundance: NA
j_gene: TRBJ2-5
CDR3aa: CASSPIHSGGRGETQYF

v_gene: TRBV4-2
d_gene: NA
abundance: NA
j_gene: TRBJ1-4
CDR3aa: CASSQEPRPEEEKLFF

v_gene: TRBV6-6
d_gene: TRBD1
abundance: NA
j_gene: TRBJ1-2
CDR3aa: CASRDRGLHYGYTF

v_gene: TRBV28
d_gene: NA
abundance: NA
j_gene: TRBJ1-5
CDR3aa: CASSLGGSNQPQHF

v_gene: TRBV5-1
d_gene: TRBD2
abundance: NA
j_gene: TRBJ2-1
CDR3aa: CASSLGSGDIGQFF

v_gene: TRBV6-9
d_gene: NA
abundance: NA
j_gene: TRBJ2-5
CDR3aa: CASSPHPQYF

v_gene: TRBV29-1
d_gene: TRBD1
abundance: NA
j_gene: TRBJ1-1
CDR3aa: CSGRQGPEAFF

v_gene: TRBV7-2
d_gene: NA
abundance: NA
j_gene: TRBJ2-1
CDR3aa: CASSPLAREQFF

v_gene: TRBV18
d_gene: NA
abundance: NA
j_gene: TRBJ2-6
CDR3aa: CASSPIRGSGANVLTF

v_gene: TRBV7-9
d_gene: NA
abundance: NA
j_gene: TRBJ1-1
CDR3aa: CASSQDSSTSEAFF

v_gene: TRBV27
d_gene: NA
abundance: NA
j_gene: TRBJ1-1
CDR3aa: CASSFQGMNTEAFF

v_gene: TRBV18
d_gene: TRBD2
abundance: NA
j_gene: TRBJ2-7
CDR3aa: CASSPSRLAPYEQYF

v_gene: TRBV5-6
d_gene: NA
abundance: once
j_gene: TRBJ1-2
CDR3aa: CASSLGQPYGYTF

v_gene: TRBV5-5
d_gene: TRBD1
abundance: NA
j_gene: TRBJ1-6
CDR3aa: CASSDGQGGVYNSPLHF

v_gene: TRBV19
d_gene: TRBD1
abundance: NA
j_gene: TRBJ1-6
CDR3aa: CASTRGGGSSYNSPLHF

v_gene: TRBV30
d_gene: NA
abundance: few
j_gene: TRBJ1-1
CDR3aa: CAWSGDIFEAFF

v_gene: TRBV27
d_gene: NA
abundance: NA
j_gene: TRBJ2-7
CDR3aa: CASSLTGNDEQYF

v_gene: TRBV5-1
d_gene: TRBD1
abundance: NA
j_gene: TRBJ2-7
CDR3aa: CASTTGQGIYEQYF

v_gene: TRBV7-5
d_gene: NA
abundance: NA
j_gene: TRBJ1-2
CDR3aa: CARSPATGGYTF

v_gene: TRBV19
d_gene: NA
abundance: NA
j_gene: TRBJ2-2
CDR3aa: CASSISRTGELFF

v_gene: TRBV10-1
d_gene: NA
abundance: NA
j_gene: TRBJ2-7
CDR3aa: CASGEDTWGQYF

v_gene: TRBV7-2
d_gene: NA
abundance: NA
j_gene: TRBJ1-5
CDR3aa: CASSLARRVNQPQHF

v_gene: TRBV13
d_gene: NA
abundance: NA
j_gene: TRBJ1-2
CDR3aa: CASSRGGVDGYTF

v_gene: TRBV19
d_gene: NA
abundance: NA
j_gene: TRBJ1-1
CDR3aa: CASSMAREAFF

v_gene: TRBV7-9
d_gene: NA
abundance: once
j_gene: TRBJ1-3
CDR3aa: CASSLSGNTIYF